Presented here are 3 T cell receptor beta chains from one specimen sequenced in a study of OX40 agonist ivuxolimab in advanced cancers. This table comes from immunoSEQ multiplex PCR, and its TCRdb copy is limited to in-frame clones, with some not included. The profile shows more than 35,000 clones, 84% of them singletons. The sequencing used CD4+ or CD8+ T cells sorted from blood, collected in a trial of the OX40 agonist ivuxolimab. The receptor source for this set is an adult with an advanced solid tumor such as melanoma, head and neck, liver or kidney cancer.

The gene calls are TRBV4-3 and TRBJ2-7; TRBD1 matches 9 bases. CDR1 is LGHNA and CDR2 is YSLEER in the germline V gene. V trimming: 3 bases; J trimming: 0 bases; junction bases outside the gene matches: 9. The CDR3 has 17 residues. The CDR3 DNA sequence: TGCGCCAGCAGCCAGGGAACCGGGACAGGGAGCTCCTACGAGCAGTACTTC. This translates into CASSQGTGTGSSYEQYF.

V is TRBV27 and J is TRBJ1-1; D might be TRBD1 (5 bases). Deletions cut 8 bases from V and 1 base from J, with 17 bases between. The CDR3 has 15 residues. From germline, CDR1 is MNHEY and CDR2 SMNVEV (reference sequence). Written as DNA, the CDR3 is TGTGCCAGCGGGCTGGGTTTAGGGGCGAACACTGAAGCTTTCTTT. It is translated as CASGLGLGANTEAFF.

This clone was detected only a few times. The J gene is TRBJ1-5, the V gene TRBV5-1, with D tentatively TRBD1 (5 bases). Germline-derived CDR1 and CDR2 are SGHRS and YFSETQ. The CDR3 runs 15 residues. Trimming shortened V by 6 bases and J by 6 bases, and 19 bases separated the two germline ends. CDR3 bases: TGCGCCAGCATAATAATTAAGGGGAGGGGTCAGCCCCAGCATTTT. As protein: CASIIIKGRGQPQHF.